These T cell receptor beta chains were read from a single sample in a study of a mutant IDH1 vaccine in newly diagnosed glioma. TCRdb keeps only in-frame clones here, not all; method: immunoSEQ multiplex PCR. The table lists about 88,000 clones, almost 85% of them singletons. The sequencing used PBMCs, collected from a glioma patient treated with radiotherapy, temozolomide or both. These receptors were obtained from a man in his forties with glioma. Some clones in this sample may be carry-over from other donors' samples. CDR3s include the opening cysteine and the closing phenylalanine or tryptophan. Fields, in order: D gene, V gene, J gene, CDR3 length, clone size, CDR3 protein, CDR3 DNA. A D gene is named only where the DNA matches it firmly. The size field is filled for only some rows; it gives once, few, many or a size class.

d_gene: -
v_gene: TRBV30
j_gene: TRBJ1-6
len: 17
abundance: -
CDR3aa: CAWSAVGGVSYNSPLHF
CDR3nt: TGTGCCTGGAGTGCCGTCGGGGGGGTTTCCTATAATTCACCCCTCCACTTT

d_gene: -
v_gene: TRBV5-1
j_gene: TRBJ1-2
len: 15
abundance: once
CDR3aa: CASSLAERANYGYTF
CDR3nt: TGCGCCAGCAGCTTGGCCGAGCGTGCTAACTATGGCTACACCTTC

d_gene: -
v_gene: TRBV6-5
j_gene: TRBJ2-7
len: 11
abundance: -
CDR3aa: CASTNSYEQYF
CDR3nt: TGTGCCAGCACTAACAGCTACGAGCAGTACTTC

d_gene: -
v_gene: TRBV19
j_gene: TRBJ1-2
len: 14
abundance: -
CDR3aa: CASSDWTDGYGYTF
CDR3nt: TGTGCCAGTAGTGACTGGACGGACGGCTATGGCTACACCTTC

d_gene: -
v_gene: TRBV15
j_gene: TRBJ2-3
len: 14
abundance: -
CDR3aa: CATTPEGVTDTQYF
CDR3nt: TGTGCCACCACCCCAGAGGGCGTAACAGATACGCAGTATTTT

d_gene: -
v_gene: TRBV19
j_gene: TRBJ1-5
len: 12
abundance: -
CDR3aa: CASRGFNQPQHF
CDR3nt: TGTGCCAGTAGGGGCTTCAATCAGCCCCAGCATTTT

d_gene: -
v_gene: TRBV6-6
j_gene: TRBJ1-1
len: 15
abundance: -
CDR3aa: CASSYGGQVNTEAFF
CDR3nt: TGTGCCAGCAGTTACGGGGGCCAGGTGAACACTGAAGCTTTCTTT

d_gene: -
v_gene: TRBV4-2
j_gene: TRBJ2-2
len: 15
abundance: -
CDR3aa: CASSSGWTNTGELFF
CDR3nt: TGTGCCAGCAGCTCCGGATGGACGAACACCGGGGAGCTGTTTTTT

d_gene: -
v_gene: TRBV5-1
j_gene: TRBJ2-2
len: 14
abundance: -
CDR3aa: CASGSGGGTGELFF
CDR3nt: TGCGCCAGCGGGAGCGGAGGGGGCACCGGGGAGCTGTTTTTT

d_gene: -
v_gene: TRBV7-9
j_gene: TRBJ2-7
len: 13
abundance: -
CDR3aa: CASNRQALDEQYF
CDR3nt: TGTGCCAGCAACCGACAGGCCCTCGACGAGCAGTACTTC